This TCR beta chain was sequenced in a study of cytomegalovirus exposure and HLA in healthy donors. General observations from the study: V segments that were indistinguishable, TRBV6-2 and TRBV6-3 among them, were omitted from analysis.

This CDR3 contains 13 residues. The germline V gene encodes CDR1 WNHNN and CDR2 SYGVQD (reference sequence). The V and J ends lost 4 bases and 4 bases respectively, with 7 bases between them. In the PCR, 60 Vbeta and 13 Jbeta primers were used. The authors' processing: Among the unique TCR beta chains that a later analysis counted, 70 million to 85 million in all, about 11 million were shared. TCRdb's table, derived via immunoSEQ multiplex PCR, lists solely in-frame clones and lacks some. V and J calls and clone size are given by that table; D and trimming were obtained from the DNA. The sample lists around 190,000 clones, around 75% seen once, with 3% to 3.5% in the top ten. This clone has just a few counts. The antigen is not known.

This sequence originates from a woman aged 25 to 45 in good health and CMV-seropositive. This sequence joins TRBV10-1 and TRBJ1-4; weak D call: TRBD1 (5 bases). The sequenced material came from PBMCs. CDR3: CASSGQINEKLFF. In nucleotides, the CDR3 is TGCGCCAGCAGTGGACAGATTAATGAAAAACTGTTTTTT.